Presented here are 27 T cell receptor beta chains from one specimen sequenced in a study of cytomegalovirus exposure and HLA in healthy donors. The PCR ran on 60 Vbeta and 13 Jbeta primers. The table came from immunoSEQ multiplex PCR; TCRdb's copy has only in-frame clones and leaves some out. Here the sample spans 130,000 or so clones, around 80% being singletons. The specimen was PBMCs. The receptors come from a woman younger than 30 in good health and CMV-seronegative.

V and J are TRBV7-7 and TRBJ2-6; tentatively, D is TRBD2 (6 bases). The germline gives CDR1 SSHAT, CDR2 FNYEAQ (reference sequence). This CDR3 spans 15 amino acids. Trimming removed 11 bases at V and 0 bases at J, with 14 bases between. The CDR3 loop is CAALKAGSGANVLTF. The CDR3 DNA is TGTGCCGCACTTAAAGCGGGCTCTGGGGCCAACGTCCTGACTTTC.

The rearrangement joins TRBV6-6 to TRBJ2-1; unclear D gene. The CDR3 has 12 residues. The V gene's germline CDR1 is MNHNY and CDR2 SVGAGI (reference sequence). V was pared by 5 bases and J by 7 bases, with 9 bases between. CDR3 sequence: CASSGQKNEQFF. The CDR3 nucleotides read TGTGCCAGCAGTGGCCAAAAGAATGAGCAGTTCTTC.

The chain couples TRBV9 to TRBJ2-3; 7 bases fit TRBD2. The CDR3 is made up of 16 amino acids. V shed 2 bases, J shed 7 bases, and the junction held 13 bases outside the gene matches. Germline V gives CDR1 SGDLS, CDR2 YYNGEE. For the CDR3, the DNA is TGTGCCAGCAGCGTGGGGGGGGGACTCCTGCCCAATACGCAGTATTTT. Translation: CASSVGGGLLPNTQYF.

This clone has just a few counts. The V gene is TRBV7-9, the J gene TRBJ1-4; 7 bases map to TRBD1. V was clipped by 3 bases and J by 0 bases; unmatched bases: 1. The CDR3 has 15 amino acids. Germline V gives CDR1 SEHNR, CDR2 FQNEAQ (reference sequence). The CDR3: CASSFQGATNEKLFF. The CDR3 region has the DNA TGTGCCAGCAGCTTCCAGGGGGCAACTAATGAAAAACTGTTTTTT.

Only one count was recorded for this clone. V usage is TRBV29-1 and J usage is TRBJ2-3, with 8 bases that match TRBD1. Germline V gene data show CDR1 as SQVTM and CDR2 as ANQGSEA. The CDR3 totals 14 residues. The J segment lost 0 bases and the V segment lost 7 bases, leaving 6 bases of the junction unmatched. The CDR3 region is CSAWDRSSTDTQYF. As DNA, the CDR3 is TGCAGCGCCTGGGACAGGTCTAGCACAGATACGCAGTATTTT.

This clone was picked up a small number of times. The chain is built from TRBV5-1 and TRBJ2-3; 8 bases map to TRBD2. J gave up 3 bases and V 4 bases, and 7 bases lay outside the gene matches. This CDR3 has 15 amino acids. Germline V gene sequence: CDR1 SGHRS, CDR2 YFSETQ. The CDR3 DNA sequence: TGCGCCAGCAGCCCTCCCACGGGAGGGACAGATACGCAGTATTTT. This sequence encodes CASSPPTGGTDTQYF. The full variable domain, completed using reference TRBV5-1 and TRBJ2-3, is KAGVTQTPRYLIKTRGQQVTLSCSPISGHRSVSWYQQTPGQGLQFLFEYFSETQRNKGNFPGRFSGRQFSNSRSEMNVSTLELGDSALYLCASSPPTGGTDTQYFGPGTRLTVL.

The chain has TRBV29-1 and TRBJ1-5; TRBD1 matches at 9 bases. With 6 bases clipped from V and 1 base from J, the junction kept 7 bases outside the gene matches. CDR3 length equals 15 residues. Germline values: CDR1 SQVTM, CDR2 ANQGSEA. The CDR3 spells CSVQAGTGSNQPQHF. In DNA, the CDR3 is TGCAGCGTGCAAGCCGGGACAGGGAGCAATCAGCCCCAGCATTTT.

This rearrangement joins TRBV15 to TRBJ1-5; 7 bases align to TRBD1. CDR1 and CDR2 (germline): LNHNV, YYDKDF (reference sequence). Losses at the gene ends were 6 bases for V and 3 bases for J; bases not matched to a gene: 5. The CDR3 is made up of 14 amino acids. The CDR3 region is CATRTQGLNQPQHF. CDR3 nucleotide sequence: TGTGCCACCAGAACACAGGGGCTCAATCAGCCCCAGCATTTT.

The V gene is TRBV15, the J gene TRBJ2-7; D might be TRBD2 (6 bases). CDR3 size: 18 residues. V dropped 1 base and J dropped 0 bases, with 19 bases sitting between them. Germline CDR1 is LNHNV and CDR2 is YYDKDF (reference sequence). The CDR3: CATSRAKGWAGSSYEQYF. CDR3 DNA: TGTGCCACCAGCAGAGCAAAGGGCTGGGCGGGGAGCTCCTACGAGCAGTACTTC.

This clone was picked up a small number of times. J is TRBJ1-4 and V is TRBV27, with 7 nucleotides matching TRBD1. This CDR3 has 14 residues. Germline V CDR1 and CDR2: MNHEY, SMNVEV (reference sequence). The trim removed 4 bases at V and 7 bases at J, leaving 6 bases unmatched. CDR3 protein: CASSSGTVGEKLFF. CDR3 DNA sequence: TGTGCCAGCAGTTCCGGGACAGTCGGTGAAAAACTGTTTTTT.

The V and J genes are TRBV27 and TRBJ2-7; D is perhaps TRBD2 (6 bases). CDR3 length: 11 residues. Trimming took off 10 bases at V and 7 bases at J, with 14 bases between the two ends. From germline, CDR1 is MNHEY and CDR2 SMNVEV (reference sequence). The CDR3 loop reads CATWRDGEQYF. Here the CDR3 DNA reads TGTGCCACCTGGAGGGACGGAGAGCAGTACTTC.

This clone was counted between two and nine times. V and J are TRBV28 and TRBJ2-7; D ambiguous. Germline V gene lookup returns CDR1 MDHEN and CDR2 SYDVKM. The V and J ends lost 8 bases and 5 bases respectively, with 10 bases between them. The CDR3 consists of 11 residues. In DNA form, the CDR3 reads TGTGCCAGCGCGCTCGGTCACGAGCAGTACTTC. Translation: CASALGHEQYF.

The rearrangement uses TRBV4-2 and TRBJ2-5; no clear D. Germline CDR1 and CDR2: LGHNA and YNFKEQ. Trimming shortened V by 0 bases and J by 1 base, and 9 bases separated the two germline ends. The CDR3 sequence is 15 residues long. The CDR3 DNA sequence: TGTGCCAGCAGCCAAGATTCAACTGCCCAAGAGACCCAGTACTTC. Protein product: CASSQDSTAQETQYF.

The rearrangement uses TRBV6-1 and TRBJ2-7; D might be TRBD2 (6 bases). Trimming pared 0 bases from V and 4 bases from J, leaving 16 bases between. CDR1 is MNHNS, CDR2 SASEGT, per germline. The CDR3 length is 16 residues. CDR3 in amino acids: CASSEAPQGGKYEQYF. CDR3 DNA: TGTGCCAGCAGTGAAGCGCCGCAGGGCGGGAAATACGAGCAGTACTTC.

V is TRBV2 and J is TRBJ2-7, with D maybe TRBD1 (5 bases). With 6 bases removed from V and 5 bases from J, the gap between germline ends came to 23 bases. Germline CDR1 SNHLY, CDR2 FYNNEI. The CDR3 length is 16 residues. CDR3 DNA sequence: TGTGCCAGCAGCCCTAGTGAAGGGGTCCCTCGGGACGAGCAGTACTTC. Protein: CASSPSEGVPRDEQYF.

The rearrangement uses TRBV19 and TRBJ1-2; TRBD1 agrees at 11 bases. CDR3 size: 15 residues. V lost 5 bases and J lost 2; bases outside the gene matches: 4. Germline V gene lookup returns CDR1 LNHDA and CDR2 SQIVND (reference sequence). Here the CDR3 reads CASSPGTGGNYGYTF. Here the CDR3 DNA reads TGTGCCAGTAGTCCAGGGACAGGGGGGAACTATGGCTACACCTTC.

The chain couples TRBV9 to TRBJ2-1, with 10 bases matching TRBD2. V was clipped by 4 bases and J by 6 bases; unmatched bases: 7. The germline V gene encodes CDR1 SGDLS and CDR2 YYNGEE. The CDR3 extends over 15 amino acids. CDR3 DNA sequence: TGTGCCAGCAGCCCCTGGACTAGCGGAATCAATGAGCAGTTCTTC. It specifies CASSPWTSGINEQFF. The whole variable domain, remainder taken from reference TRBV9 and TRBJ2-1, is DSGVTQTPKHLITATGQRVTLRCSPRSGDLSVYWYQQSLDQGLQFLIQYYNGEERAKGNILERFSAQQFPDLHSELNLSSLELGDSALYFCASSPWTSGINEQFFGPGTRLTVL.

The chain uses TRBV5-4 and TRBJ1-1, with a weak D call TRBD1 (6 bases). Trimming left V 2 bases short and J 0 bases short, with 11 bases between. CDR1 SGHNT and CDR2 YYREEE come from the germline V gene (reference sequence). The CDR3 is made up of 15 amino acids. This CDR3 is CASSLPDRLNTEAFF. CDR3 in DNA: TGTGCCAGCAGCTTACCAGACAGGTTGAACACTGAAGCTTTCTTT.

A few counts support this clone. The CDR3 nucleotides are TGCGCCAGCACAACGGGGTATCAGATCACTGAAGCTTTCTTT. This codes for CASTTGYQITEAFF. The chain uses TRBV10-2 and TRBJ1-1, with no clear D. Trimming removed 7 bases from V and 4 bases from J, with 16 bases in between. Germline values: CDR1 WSHSY, CDR2 SAAADI. CDR3 length: 14 amino acids.

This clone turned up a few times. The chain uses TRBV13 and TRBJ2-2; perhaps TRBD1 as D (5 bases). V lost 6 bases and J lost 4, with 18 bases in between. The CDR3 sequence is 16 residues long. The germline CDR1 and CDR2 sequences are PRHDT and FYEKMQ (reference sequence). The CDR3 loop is CASSFGPLGPTGELFF. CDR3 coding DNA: TGTGCCAGCAGTTTCGGACCATTGGGGCCCACCGGGGAGCTGTTTTTT.

In DNA, the CDR3 is TGTGCCAGCAGCTTGATGACTAGCGGGAAAGGCTACAATGAGCAGTTCTTC. Amino acid sequence: CASSLMTSGKGYNEQFF. The chain carries TRBV5-6 and TRBJ2-1, with 11 bases aligning to TRBD2. Germline V gives CDR1 SGHDT, CDR2 YYEEEE. Losses at the gene ends were 1 base for V and 3 bases for J; bases not matched to a gene: 6. This CDR3 spans 17 amino acids.

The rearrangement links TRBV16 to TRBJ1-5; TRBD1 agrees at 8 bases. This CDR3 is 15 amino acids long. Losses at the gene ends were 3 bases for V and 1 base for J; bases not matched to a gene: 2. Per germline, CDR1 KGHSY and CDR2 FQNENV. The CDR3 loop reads CASSHDRGSNQPQHF. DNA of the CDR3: TGTGCCAGCAGCCACGACAGGGGAAGCAATCAGCCCCAGCATTTT.

The CDR3 DNA reads as TGTGCCAGCAGCGGCGGGACTAGTTCGGGCGAGCAGTACTTC. Translating gives CASSGGTSSGEQYF. The rearrangement uses TRBV5-4 and TRBJ2-7; 8 positions match TRBD2. This CDR3 is 14 amino acids long. The germline CDR1 and CDR2 sequences are SGHNT and YYREEE (reference sequence). V shed 4 bases, J shed 6 bases, and the junction held 9 bases outside the gene matches.

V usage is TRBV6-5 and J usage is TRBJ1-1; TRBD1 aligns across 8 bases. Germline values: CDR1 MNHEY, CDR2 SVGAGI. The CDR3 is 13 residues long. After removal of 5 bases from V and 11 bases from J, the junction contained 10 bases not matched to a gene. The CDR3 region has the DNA TGTGCCAGCAGTAGAGCAGGGGGCGGCGGGGCTTTCTTT. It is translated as CASSRAGGGGAFF.

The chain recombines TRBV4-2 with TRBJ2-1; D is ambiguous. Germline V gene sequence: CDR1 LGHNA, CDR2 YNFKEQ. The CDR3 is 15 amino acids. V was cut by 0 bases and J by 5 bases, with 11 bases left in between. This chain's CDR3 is CASSQDQKRNNEQFF. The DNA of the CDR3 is TGTGCCAGCAGCCAAGATCAGAAGCGCAACAATGAGCAGTTCTTC.

In DNA form, the CDR3 reads TGCGCCAGCAGTGACGGGACAGGGTTTGAAGCTTTCTTT. Protein product: CASSDGTGFEAFF. The rearrangement joins TRBV10-1 to TRBJ1-1; 9 positions match TRBD1. CDR3 length: 13 residues. V was clipped by 3 bases and J by 7 bases; unmatched bases: 3. Looked up from germline, CDR1 is WNHNN and CDR2 is SYGVQD (reference sequence).

The CDR3 DNA is TGTGCCAGCAGTGACAGGGTAGGAGGGTCCTACGAGCAGTACTTC. Translating it yields CASSDRVGGSYEQYF. This chain uses TRBV25-1 with TRBJ2-7, with D maybe TRBD2 (6 bases). This CDR3 has 15 residues. V was shortened by 3 bases and J by 1 base, with 13 bases between the two germline ends. Germline-derived CDR1 and CDR2 are MGHDK and SYGVNS.